The entry that follows covers one TCR beta chain sequence. What it binds is not known. Naive CD8 T cells underwent sorting with the CD8+CD4-CCR7+CD45RA+ definition. MiXCR, applied by TCRdb to the PCR reads, yields one record per CDR3 protein. The table records nearly 650,000 distinct CDR3 sequences, approximately 24% of them present only once. The data derive from a study of molecular identifiers for immune sequencing clone quantification. Findings and limits, study-wide: Underestimation of highly expanded clone sizes could arise where identical TCR molecules share a barcode.

Trimming stripped 6 bases from V and 2 bases from J, with 14 bases between. This CDR3 has 14 residues. The germline V gene encodes CDR1 DFQATT and CDR2 SNEGSKA (reference sequence). The source of this sequence is a human donor in good health. Some libraries in this study had Jurkat cell RNA spiked in. What was sequenced was naive CD8+ T cells from blood, with Jurkat cell RNA spiked in. Subset here: FACS-sorted CD8+CD4-CCR7+CD45RA+ naive T cells. The rearrangement uses TRBV20-1 and TRBJ1-5; a weak D match, TRBD1 (5 bases). The chain's CDR3 is CSAASWDRNQPQHF. The DNA of the CDR3 is TGCAGTGCCGCCTCCTGGGACCGCAATCAGCCCCAGCATTTT.